This T cell receptor (beta chain) is drawn from a study of cytomegalovirus exposure and HLA in healthy donors. It was with 60 Vbeta and 13 Jbeta primers that the PCR ran. The protocol was immunoSEQ multiplex PCR, while the TCRdb copy is restricted to in-frame clones and leaves out a portion. The table has 160,000 or so clones, under 85% seen once; the top ten hold about 4%. The sequence derives from a middle-aged man in good health and CMV-seropositive. Sequencing was done on a sample of PBMCs.

The DNA for the CDR3 is TGTGCCAGCAGCTTATCTTCGGGACTACCCTACAATGAGCAGTTCTTC. Its protein product is CASSLSSGLPYNEQFF. The chain has TRBV11-3 and TRBJ2-1; 7 positions agree with TRBD2. Trimming at V came to 2 bases and at J to 2 bases, leaving 6 bases not matched to a gene. The V gene's germline CDR1 is SGHNT and CDR2 YENEEA. The CDR3 length is 16 residues.